One and the same sample provided the 30 T cell receptor beta chains below, sequenced in a study of PD-1 blockade in classical Hodgkin lymphoma. The time point: newly diagnosed, previously untreated cHL patient sample. Thawed PBMCs were the source of CD8+ T cells, obtained through magnetic negative selection. The protocol was immunoSEQ multiplex PCR, while the TCRdb copy is restricted to in-frame clones and leaves out a portion. The sample lists roughly 4,200 clones, 81% occurring once. The sequenced sample consisted of CD8+ T cells from blood. Receptor source: a human donor with classical Hodgkin lymphoma.

The chain uses TRBV2 and TRBJ2-7; 7 nucleotides match TRBD1. The CDR3 has 14 residues. CDR1 and CDR2 (germline): SNHLY, FYNNEI. Losses at the gene ends were 3 bases for V and 2 bases for J; bases not matched to a gene: 4. CDR3 residues: CASSDRDRAYEQYF. CDR3 sequence (DNA): TGTGCCAGCAGTGACCGGGACAGAGCCTACGAGCAGTACTTC.

CDR3 DNA: TGTGCCAGCAGCTTGGGTGGACTAGCGGTAACCTACGAGCAGTACTTC. Translating gives CASSLGGLAVTYEQYF. V gene TRBV5-6 combines with J gene TRBJ2-7; 10 bases are a match to TRBD2. The CDR3 extends over 16 amino acids. In germline, CDR1 is SGHDT, CDR2 YYEEEE. J lost 2 bases, V lost 0 bases, and 5 bases had no gene match.

In this sample, this clone turned up once. At the DNA level, this CDR3 is encoded by other sequences in the same sample as well. V usage is TRBV5-5 and J usage is TRBJ2-7, with 7 bases fitting TRBD2. The length of the CDR3 is 14 residues. V dropped 5 bases and J dropped 5; count of bases not matched to a gene: 10. Germline CDR1 and CDR2: SGHKS and YYEKEE (reference sequence). The CDR3 spells CASSPQMAGDEQYF. CDR3 coding DNA: TGTGCCAGCAGTCCCCAGATGGCGGGAGACGAGCAGTACTTC.

The chain employs TRBV6-5 and TRBJ2-3; D call uncertain. The germline gives CDR1 MNHEY, CDR2 SVGAGI. This CDR3 is 14 amino acids long. V lost 2 bases and J lost 1, with 7 bases in between. The CDR3 loop is CASSYGQGTDTQYF. Written as DNA, the CDR3 is TGTGCCAGCAGTTACGGGCAGGGCACAGATACGCAGTATTTT.

This clone was detected a few times. V is TRBV27 and J is TRBJ1-1, with TRBD1 as a possible D gene (5 bases). Germline values: CDR1 MNHEY, CDR2 SMNVEV (reference sequence). The CDR3 is 15 residues long. V lost 4 bases and J lost 4, with 16 bases in between. The CDR3 nucleotides read TGTGCCAGCAGTTCCCCAGGGATAGGTAGCACTGAAGCTTTCTTT. It yields the protein CASSSPGIGSTEAFF.

This sequence joins TRBV27 and TRBJ2-2, with TRBD1 identical over 7 bases. The CDR3 runs 15 residues. Germline V gene sequence: CDR1 MNHEY, CDR2 SMNVEV (reference sequence). Trimming took 1 base from V and 7 from J; bases not matched to a gene: 6. For the CDR3, the DNA is TGTGCCAGCAGTTTATTGAGGGGGCCTATCGGGGAGCTGTTTTTT. This sequence encodes CASSLLRGPIGELFF.

This sequence joins TRBV5-5 and TRBJ2-1; 9 positions match TRBD2. The CDR3 loop spans 15 amino acids. CDR1 is SGHKS and CDR2 is YYEKEE in the germline V gene (reference sequence). V lost 4 bases to trimming and J lost 4 bases; unmatched junction nucleotides: 6. CDR3 loop: CASSKRLAEYNEQFF. DNA of the CDR3: TGTGCCAGCAGCAAAAGACTAGCGGAGTACAATGAGCAGTTCTTC.

This chain links TRBV15 with TRBJ2-3, with 7 bases aligning to TRBD2. The CDR3 runs 16 residues. With 4 bases clipped from V and 5 bases from J, the junction kept 12 bases outside the gene matches. Germline V gene sequence: CDR1 LNHNV, CDR2 YYDKDF (reference sequence). For the CDR3, the DNA is TGTGCCACCAGCATTCAGACTAGCCTATGGGGAGATACGCAGTATTTT. The encoded protein is CATSIQTSLWGDTQYF. The full variable domain, with the rest looked up from reference TRBV15 and TRBJ2-3, is DAMVIQNPRYQVTQFGKPVTLSCSQTLNHNVMYWYQQKSSQAPKLLFHYYDKDFNNEADTPDNFQSRRPNTSFCFLDIRSPGLGDTAMYLCATSIQTSLWGDTQYFGPGTRLTVL.

This rearrangement joins TRBV7-6 to TRBJ2-3; D is uncertain. Germline CDR1 and CDR2: SGHVS and FNYEAQ. The CDR3 loop spans 10 amino acids. Between the trimmed V and J ends, which lost 11 bases and 4 bases, there was a span of 7 bases. Here the CDR3 reads CAGVPDTQYF. As DNA, the CDR3 is TGTGCCGGAGTACCAGATACGCAGTATTTT.

This clone was detected a few times. In nucleotides, the CDR3 is TGTGCCAGCAGCTTTGACACCTCCAATCAGCCCCAGCATTTT. Its protein is CASSFDTSNQPQHF. The chain carries TRBV7-9 and TRBJ1-5; D unclear. Germline CDR1 and CDR2: SEHNR and FQNEAQ (reference sequence). The CDR3 extends over 14 amino acids. V was shortened by 3 bases and J by 3 bases, with 9 bases between the two germline ends.

The J gene is TRBJ1-2, the V gene TRBV27; the match to TRBD1 covers 8 bases. The germline V gene encodes CDR1 MNHEY and CDR2 SMNVEV (reference sequence). The J segment lost 6 bases and the V segment lost 3 bases, leaving 6 bases of the junction unmatched. The CDR3 length is 14 residues. In DNA form, the CDR3 reads TGTGCCAGCAGTTTGGACCCAGGGGGCGATGGCTACACCTTC. Amino acids: CASSLDPGGDGYTF.

This sequence joins TRBV4-1 and TRBJ2-1; D gene ambiguous. CDR3 size: 13 residues. Germline lookup yields CDR1 MGHRA and CDR2 YSYEKL. V was clipped by 6 bases and J by 7 bases, with 13 bases between them. CDR3 in amino acids: CASRDASSNEQFF. CDR3 DNA: TGCGCCAGCAGGGATGCTTCCTCGAATGAGCAGTTCTTC.

This clone was observed a single time. The genes are TRBV11-2 and TRBJ1-1; D is undetermined. CDR3 length equals 15 residues. Germline V gene data show CDR1 as SGHAT and CDR2 as FQNNGV. V shed 5 bases and J shed 0 bases, with 13 bases lying between them. DNA of the CDR3: TGTGCCAGCAGCGATCGACACGGGATGAACACTGAAGCTTTCTTT. This codes for CASSDRHGMNTEAFF.

This clone was detected a few times. The J gene is TRBJ2-7, the V gene TRBV18; 7 bases are shared with TRBD2. With 4 bases clipped from V and 3 bases from J, the junction kept 6 bases outside the gene matches. CDR1 is KGHSH and CDR2 is LQKENI in the germline V gene. The CDR3 totals 14 residues. CDR3 loop: CASSLASGNYEQYF. The CDR3 DNA reads as TGTGCCAGCTCACTCGCTAGCGGAAACTACGAGCAGTACTTC.

The chain has TRBV7-6 and TRBJ2-1; 13 nucleotides match TRBD2. Losses at the gene ends were 3 bases for V and 6 bases for J; bases not matched to a gene: 2. Germline V gene sequence: CDR1 SGHVS, CDR2 FNYEAQ. The CDR3 loop spans 15 amino acids. CDR3 DNA: TGTGCCAGCAGCTTTCGGACTAGCGGGAGCAATGAGCAGTTCTTC. Protein: CASSFRTSGSNEQFF.

V and J are TRBV4-1 and TRBJ1-1; 7 positions match TRBD1. This CDR3 is 14 amino acids long. Germline V gives CDR1 MGHRA, CDR2 YSYEKL. V gave up 1 base and J gave up 4 bases; unmatched junction bases: 3. This CDR3 reads CASSQAGGTTEAFF. The CDR3 DNA is TGCGCCAGCAGCCAAGCAGGGGGGACCACTGAAGCTTTCTTT.

A word on this clone: Other DNA variants within this sample encode the same CDR3. The V and J genes are TRBV14 and TRBJ2-1; 8 bases line up with TRBD2. The length of the CDR3 is 16 residues. V shed 1 base and J 9 bases; nucleotides not matched to a gene: 11. Germline loops: CDR1 SGHDN, CDR2 FVKESK. CDR3 bases: TGTGCCAGCAGCCAAGGAGCGGGAGTTAACTATCGTGAGCAGTTCTTC. Translating gives CASSQGAGVNYREQFF.

This clone was counted once. J is TRBJ2-2 and V is TRBV5-4, with 10 positions matching TRBD2. Trimming at V came to 6 bases and at J to 2 bases, leaving 10 bases not matched to a gene. Germline V gene lookup returns CDR1 SGHNT and CDR2 YYREEE (reference sequence). CDR3 length equals 17 residues. This CDR3 is CASTLQREGLNTGELFF. The CDR3 nucleotides read TGTGCCAGCACCCTCCAGCGGGAGGGCCTTAACACCGGGGAGCTGTTTTTT.

V and J are TRBV7-2 and TRBJ2-7; TRBD1 aligns across 9 bases. The junction had 11 bases not matched to a gene; V was cut back by 5 bases and J by 6 bases. This CDR3 region has 15 residues. CDR1 is SGHTA and CDR2 is FQGNSA in the germline V gene. This CDR3 is CASSPSEDRGSEQYF. CDR3 in DNA: TGTGCCAGCAGCCCTAGCGAGGACAGGGGTTCCGAGCAGTACTTC.

Turning to this clone: Germline and junction disagree at one end, which may indicate a read error. This chain uses TRBV5-3 with TRBJ1-4, with TRBD1 matching over 9 bases. TRBV5-3 is an ORF, with its function uncertain. The CDR3 contains 15 residues. CDR3 sequence: CASSLRTGDYEKLFF. CDR3 in DNA: TGTGCCAGCAGCTTGCGGACAGGGGACTACGAAAAACTGTTTTTT.

This clone was seen a handful of times. The V and J genes are TRBV11-2 and TRBJ1-1; weak D call: TRBD1 (5 bases). The CDR3 is 14 amino acids. Germline V gene sequence: CDR1 SGHAT, CDR2 FQNNGV. V lost 1 base and J lost 5, with 11 bases in between. The CDR3 here is CASSLGREGTEAFF. As DNA, the CDR3 is TGTGCCAGCAGCTTAGGCAGGGAGGGAACTGAAGCTTTCTTT.

The chain links TRBV4-3 to TRBJ1-2; D not resolved. The germline CDR1 and CDR2 sequences are LGHNA and YSLEER. The CDR3 totals 16 residues. V was pared by 0 bases and J by 4 bases, with 15 bases between. CDR3 in DNA: TGCGCCAGCAGCCAAGATCACGTCGGCCAACCCTATGGCTACACCTTC. Amino acids: CASSQDHVGQPYGYTF.

This sequence joins TRBV2 and TRBJ1-2, with D hard to call. The CDR3 is 12 amino acids. The V end was cut by 4 bases, the J end by 6 bases, with 9 bases between. Germline V lookup: CDR1 SNHLY, CDR2 FYNNEI. CDR3 coding DNA: TGTGCCAGCAGTGTTTGGGATAATGGCTACACCTTC. Its translation: CASSVWDNGYTF.

The V and J genes are TRBV5-8 and TRBJ2-5; D is unclear. CDR1 is SGHTS, CDR2 YDEGEE, per germline. Trimming removed 5 bases from V and 1 base from J, with 6 bases in between. The CDR3 sequence is 12 residues long. CDR3 residues: CASRGIQETQYF. The CDR3 DNA follows: TGTGCCAGCAGGGGTATCCAAGAGACCCAGTACTTC.

The genes are TRBV11-2 and TRBJ2-5, with D maybe TRBD2 (6 bases). The CDR3 is 15 residues long. The germline V gene has CDR1 SGHAT and CDR2 FQNNGV. V was pared by 0 bases and J by 3 bases, with 11 bases between. CDR3 in amino acids: CASSLETSSKETQYF. The CDR3 bases are TGTGCCAGCAGCTTAGAGACTAGTTCCAAAGAGACCCAGTACTTC.

The V gene is TRBV6-1, the J gene TRBJ2-1; D possibly corresponds to TRBD2 (6 bases). Trimming pared 8 bases from V and 3 bases from J, leaving 17 bases between. Germline V gives CDR1 MNHNS, CDR2 SASEGT. CDR3 size: 15 residues. The CDR3 coding sequence is TGTGCCAGCCTTAGGTCGGGAGTGAACTACAATGAGCAGTTCTTC. This gives the protein CASLRSGVNYNEQFF.

This sequence joins TRBV11-2 and TRBJ1-4; no firm D call. The CDR3 has 15 residues. Germline V gene lookup returns CDR1 SGHAT and CDR2 FQNNGV. Trimming cost V 0 bases and J 4 bases, with 9 bases left between them. The CDR3 reads CASSLEGNLNEKLFF. The CDR3 DNA is TGTGCCAGCAGCTTAGAAGGGAACCTTAATGAAAAACTGTTTTTT.

This clone came up a few times. The CDR3 is CSAEGEGEQYF. DNA of the CDR3: TGCAGTGCGGAGGGGGAAGGAGAGCAGTACTTC. V and J are TRBV20-1 and TRBJ2-7; tentatively, D is TRBD1 or TRBD2 (6 bases each). The CDR3 has 11 residues. Germline CDR1 reads DFQATT; CDR2 reads SNEGSKA (reference sequence). The germline V and J ends were trimmed by 6 bases and 7 bases, with 13 bases remaining between them.

The chain carries TRBV15 and TRBJ2-7, with 11 nucleotides matching TRBD2. The ends lost 5 bases at V and 7 bases at J; junction bases unmatched: 10. The CDR3 runs 15 residues. Germline V gene data show CDR1 as LNHNV and CDR2 as YYDKDF (reference sequence). CDR3 bases: TGTGCCACCAGCGCTGGGACTAGCGGAACTTGGGAGCAGTACTTC. Its translation: CATSAGTSGTWEQYF.

The gene calls are TRBV19 and TRBJ2-3; 7 nucleotides align to TRBD2. This CDR3 region has 15 residues. With V trimmed by 5 bases and J by 0 bases, 5 bases remained unmatched. The germline CDR1 and CDR2 sequences are LNHDA and SQIVND (reference sequence). The CDR3 sequence: CASSASGTSTDTQYF. Here the CDR3 DNA reads TGTGCCAGTAGTGCTAGCGGAACTAGCACAGATACGCAGTATTTT. Supplemented by reference TRBV19 and TRBJ2-3, the full variable domain reads DGGITQSPKYLFRKEGQNVTLSCEQNLNHDAMYWYRQDPGQGLRLIYYSQIVNDFQKGDIAEGYSVSREKKESFPLTVTSAQKNPTAFYLCASSASGTSTDTQYFGPGTRLTVL.